Listed below are T cell receptor beta chains from one sample, sequenced in a study of T cell changes during pregnancy in multiple sclerosis. Profiling relied on immunoSEQ multiplex PCR, and the TCRdb table lists in-frame clones only, not all of them. The table includes about 52,000 clones, approximately 92% detected once. Here the sequenced sample was CD4+ T cells from peripheral blood mononuclear cells, taken in the third trimester of pregnancy. The receptor source for this set is a female donor with multiple sclerosis, enrolled in a pregnancy study. The CDR3 runs from the conserved cysteine through the conserved F or W. Each record gives: CDR3 length, clone size, D gene, V gene, J gene, CDR3 DNA, CDR3 protein. D genes are given only for firm matches. A clone size is listed for some rows: how often the clone was seen (once, few, many), or a class if it is expanded.

15	NA	NA	TRBV7-2	TRBJ2-1	TGTGCCAGCACCTTGCCTGGGGGGGCCGCCCATGAGCAGTTCTTC	CASTLPGGAAHEQFF
12	NA	NA	TRBV18	TRBJ1-3	TGTGCCAACGGGGGATCCGGAAACACCATATATTTT	CANGGSGNTIYF
16	NA	TRBD1	TRBV7-3	TRBJ2-7	TGTGCCAGCAGCTTGGGGGGGACAGGGTCCCCCTACGAGCAGTACTTC	CASSLGGTGSPYEQYF
18	NA	NA	TRBV4-3	TRBJ2-3	TGCGCCAGCAGCCAAGATGCAGGCTCAACGACGCCCCCAGATACGCAGTATTTT	CASSQDAGSTTPPDTQYF
14	NA	NA	TRBV7-9	TRBJ2-7	TGTGCCAGCAGACCCCCCAGCGGAATCTACGAGCAGTACTTC	CASRPPSGIYEQYF
13	NA	TRBD1	TRBV2	TRBJ2-3	TGTGCCAGCAGCAGGGGGAGCACAGATACGCAGTATTTT	CASSRGSTDTQYF
14	medium-sized	TRBD1	TRBV10-3	TRBJ1-1	TGTGCCATCGCGGGACAGGGTACTGTCACTGAAGCTTTCTTT	CAIAGQGTVTEAFF
16	NA	TRBD1	TRBV5-4	TRBJ1-1	TGTGCCAGCAGCACTAGACAGGGGGCGCGGAACACTGAAGCTTTCTTT	CASSTRQGARNTEAFF
13	NA	NA	TRBV6-1	TRBJ2-2	TGTGCCAGCAGTGGGCAGTACACCGGGGAGCTGTTTTTT	CASSGQYTGELFF
15	once	TRBD1	TRBV2	TRBJ1-4	TGTGCCAGCAACGACAGGGGAATATCTAATGAAAAACTGTTTTTT	CASNDRGISNEKLFF